The source of this T cell receptor beta chain is a study of cytomegalovirus exposure and HLA in healthy donors (dated by TCRdb to the late 2010s). Some background on the complete study: An earlier analysis of fewer than 750 of the donors reported under 300 Gb of sequence data and 117 million unique TCR beta sequences obtained from around 190 million T cells. Of the roughly 390 genotyped donors, roughly 80% fell in the genetic ancestry cluster associated with self-reported Caucasian donors. Roughly 300 gigabases of sequencing data and around 80 million unique TCR sequences made up an early release that covered roughly 670 HLA-typed donors. To predict cytomegalovirus infection status, the study brought together high-throughput TCR immunosequencing, statistical association of individual TCRs with disease status, and machine learning. Rather than drawing on any new phenotypic data, the later analysis identified candidate immune exposures from TCR beta sequences and the way those sequences occurred across donors. In an earlier analysis of more than 550 of the donors, high-throughput TCR beta sequencing was used to judge whether each TCR beta V gene segment behaved as functional or pseudogenic. Donor age, sex, ethnicity and CMV serostatus were collected together with the repertoire data. To study patterns of TCR occurrence, a later analysis re-analyzed previously published TCR beta repertoires from 666 donors and added high-resolution HLA genotyping. HLA typing included class I and class II loci at four-digit resolution. Using immunosequencing, the study profiled T cell repertoires from 500 to 800 subjects and related those repertoires to cytomegalovirus serostatus. Several DR-DQ haplotypes were treated as single units for association and clustering because of strong linkage in the cohort. In a later genetic analysis, genome-wide SNP genotypes for about 55% of the roughly 700 donors were used, and that subset was treated as a discovery cohort. Along with the roughly 700-subject first cohort, a separate validation cohort of 120 different subjects was used. Every repertoire in the discovery cohort had been generated on one and the same sequencing platform. Among about 360 genotyped donors of the cohort, an average of approximately 250,000 unique TCR beta nucleotide sequences were sequenced per donor, around 20% of them non-productive. The study was designed to test whether signatures of past pathogen exposure could be identified by cataloging public T cell receptors. Typing coverage differed by locus: A, B, C, DRB1 and DQB1 were typed in roughly 620-640 donors, DQA1 in 500 to 550, DPA1 in around 600, and DPB1 in 472.

The cohort was made up of roughly 670 healthy bone marrow donors. At the time of sampling, every cohort member was nominally healthy, though immune exposures that went unrecorded were likely present. The donor tested CMV seropositive and was one of the 289 seropositive cohort members. A peripheral blood sample was collected from each donor, and TCR beta sequencing was performed on peripheral blood mononuclear cells. The Qiagen DNeasy Blood Extraction Kit was used to extract genomic DNA from the blood cell samples. Looking up the germline V gene yields CDR1 MNHEY and CDR2 SVGAGI. Trimming takes 6 bases from V and 0 bases from J, and the germline ends sit 11 bases apart. The CDR3 has 14 amino acids, counting the end cysteine and phenylalanine. CDR3 DNA is the only sequence kept; it has 42 bases, read in frame from the first base. Library prep was done by the immunoSEQ multiplex PCR assay. The multiplex PCR relied on a mix of 60 forward primers for TCR Vbeta segments and 13 reverse primers for TCR Jbeta segments. The CDR3 region of rearranged TCR beta genes was amplified from genomic DNA by a multiplex PCR assay. The amplified TCR beta libraries were sequenced on the Illumina HiSeq System as 87-base-pair reads. The authors' analysis ran thus. Across the 640 or so repertoires, a later analysis counted roughly 84 million unique TCR beta chains, roughly 11 million of which were shared by at least two donors. Raw reads were error-corrected and collapsed into unique sequences by a nearest-neighbor algorithm in which closely related sequences were merged to remove PCR and sequencing errors. To assign V, D and J gene segments, CDR3 sequences were aligned to IMGT reference sequences. Each retained sequence needed at least a six-nucleotide match to both a V gene segment and a J gene segment. Rearrangements were classified as productive when the CDR3 lacked stop codons and remained in frame with V and J, and all other rearrangements were classified as non-productive. CDR3 was defined by IMGT convention, running from the second conserved V-encoded cysteine to the conserved J-encoded phenylalanine. In an earlier analysis of 500 to 650 of the donors, sequences lacking an unambiguous match to a single V gene segment were excluded. An earlier analysis of 550 to 650 of the donors classified V segments as functional when productive rearrangements were above 56.7% and as segregating when the standard deviation between donors was above 5%. A statistical classification framework was built for diagnosing cytomegalovirus status from the catalog of TCR beta chain sequences. A later analysis assigned V and J genes by comparing TCR nucleotide sequences with IMGT/GENE-DB human TR gene sequences. The TCRdist pipeline was used in a later analysis to assign CDR3 sequences and most-parsimonious VDJ recombination scenarios. In a later analysis, every TCR beta chain was defined by the combination of its CDR3 amino acid sequence and its V-gene family, and reads without a unique V-gene family were dropped. In a later analysis, 500 to 650 highly shared, low-generation-probability nucleotide sequences were removed to address suspected cross-contamination and a sequencing artifact. In a later analysis, a clonal expansion index for each public chain was calculated from normalized within-repertoire ranks of inferred template counts. A later analysis computed generation probabilities with a VDJ recombination model fitted to out-of-frame rearrangements, and checked the results against IGoR. Hypergeometric tests were used in a later analysis to score TCR-TCR, TCR-HLA and TCR-CMV co-occurrence, with a repertoire-size bias correction applied to the TCR pairs. False discovery rates were estimated in a later analysis by permuting HLA or CMV assignments 20 times. In a later analysis, co-occurring TCRs were grouped with DBSCAN, and TCRdist sequence similarity was added when clustering was performed within HLA-allele-positive subsets. Co-occurrence clustering excluded repertoires with fewer than 30,000 or more than 120,000 public chains, plus five with anomalous nucleotide sharing. Held by TCRdb, this immuneACCESS table contains in-frame sequences only and omits some clones. Under half of the omission traces to an unresolved V gene where checked; the cause of the rest is unknown. V and J calls and clone size are copied from that table; D and trimming were computed from the DNA. This sample lists some 120,000 clones; about 66% were detected once. The biggest ten clones account for 1.6% of the sample.

This clone appeared once. Its antigen target is currently unknown. No much larger clonotype is one base removed from it; base qualities were not supplied. General conclusions and limits of the study: In an earlier analysis of 587 of the donors, most TCR beta V segments appeared in productive rearrangements about 90% or about 30% of the time, broadly matching IMGT annotations. Because HLA typing was unavailable for some donors at each locus, only the typed subset was used in association tests. The study listed 170 or so TCR beta chains as associated with cytomegalovirus. When HLA alleles, especially DR and DQ, strongly co-occurred, TCR associations were difficult to assign to individual alleles. The authors suggested that the approach could potentially be generalized to other disease states and immunological phenotypes. Compared with equally common non-associated chains, HLA-associated TCR beta chains in a later analysis were more clonally expanded and had lower generation probabilities. An association between a missense DCLRE1C variant and V-gene and J-gene trimming of TCR beta chains was found in a later genetic analysis and replicated in an independent cohort. A later genetic analysis reported fewer N-insertions in productive TCRs among donors in an Asian-associated ancestry cluster than the approximately 670-donor mean. CMV serostatus was the only immune exposure information available for the cohort. Most CMV-associated TCR beta chains appeared to be HLA-restricted in a later analysis, and the HLA associations seemed to be driven largely by CMV exposure. A few of the identified cytomegalovirus-associated TCR beta chains were confirmed in vitro to be specific for cytomegalovirus antigens. A group of highly shared sequence variants was considered likely to be a technical artifact of the sequencing pipeline. Roughly uniform sequencing depth across donors was assumed in presence/absence analyses, although this assumption may not hold. A further reported finding was that TCR beta sequences accurately predicted the HLA-A and HLA-B alleles for most subjects in the first cohort. Several of the top co-occurrence clusters appeared to be linked to parvovirus B19, influenza, CMV and Epstein-Barr virus, according to a later analysis. While some public TCRs were present in many individuals, most TCR sequences turned up only very rarely across donors. Some IMGT-functional V segments, including TRBV6-2 and TRBV6-3, could not be distinguished by the 87-base-pair reads and were therefore excluded. In a later analysis, some 17,000 TCR beta sequences were associated with specific HLA alleles at a false discovery rate of 0.05. Linkage disequilibrium might explain the correlated functional status among segregating V segments, but an unknown experimental factor could not be ruled out. In a later analysis, the rate of TCR association differed among HLA loci, with DRB1 alleles having the most associated TCRs and HLA-C alleles having the fewest. Because counts were too low, 15 or so rarely observed V segments, including chromosome 9 orphons, were excluded from the earlier analysis of a few hundred of the donors. Only TCR beta chains were sequenced in this cohort, and the absence of alpha or paired-chain data limited detectable features. The classifier was reported to diagnose cytomegalovirus status with high specificity and sensitivity in both the original cohort and the validation cohort.

Recombination connected TRBV6-5 to TRBJ1-1; the D segment could be TRBD1, given 5 matching bases. Specimen: PBMCs. This receptor was identified in a man in his thirties or forties in good health and CMV-seropositive. The nucleotides are TGTGCCAGCAGGGAGGGGCCCTTGAACACTGAAGCTTTCTTT. Its translation reads: CASREGPLNTEAFF.